A selection of T cell receptor beta chains follows, all from one sample in a study of monozygotic twins with inflammatory bowel disease. TCRdb processed the 5' RACE reads again and assigns one entry to each CDR3 protein, with no DNA. In total, the table holds fewer than 350,000 distinct CDR3 sequences. The source material was blood. All receptors come from a human donor with ulcerative colitis or Crohn's disease, or a healthy co-twin of an affected twin (not recorded which). Each CDR3 is given with its conserved first and last residue.

V gene	J gene	CDR3 protein
TRBV7-8	TRBJ1-5	CASSTYRGNNQPQHF
TRBV20-1	TRBJ1-6	CSAGDGNSPLHF
TRBV4-1	TRBJ1-2	CASSQANRQFGYTF
TRBV6-1	TRBJ2-3	CASREASLFADTQYF
TRBV6-5	TRBJ1-1	CASSYLPTGNTEAFF
TRBV29-1	TRBJ1-1	CSVEDPWGNTEAFF
TRBV4-3	TRBJ2-1	CASSQGRSTNEQFF
TRBV12-3/TRBV12-4	TRBJ2-1	CASRESGFNEQFF
TRBV15	TRBJ1-1	CATSSSTTEAFF
TRBV7-2	TRBJ1-1	CASSLDLLPAFF
TRBV7-2	TRBJ2-3	CASSSGGAGTDTQYF
TRBV25-1	TRBJ2-5	CASSGRPPEETQYF
TRBV27	TRBJ2-7	CASKKSHGTYEQYF
TRBV9	TRBJ2-5	CASSEGSSPQETQYF
TRBV12-5	TRBJ2-1	CASGLGSQYNEQFF
TRBV5-5	TRBJ2-4	CASSLRGPSGNIQYF
TRBV5-1	TRBJ1-1	CASSLVDPRGRMNTEAFF
TRBV3-1	TRBJ2-1	CASSPTGFGYNEQFF
TRBV20-1	TRBJ2-2	CSARGGLVTGELFF
TRBV27	TRBJ2-3	CASRGYGLAGGPEDTQYF
TRBV28	TRBJ2-3	CATGREWTDTQYF
TRBV15	TRBJ2-1	CATSRARRDYNYNEQFF
TRBV5-1	TRBJ2-1	CASSTASQGSSYNEQFF
TRBV6-5	TRBJ2-1	CASRLAGGRWNEQFF
TRBV19	TRBJ2-1	CASTPVGGQAYNEQFF
TRBV20-1	TRBJ2-7	CSARGGTVSYEQYF
TRBV4-1	TRBJ2-7	CASSQDRDRFYEQYF
TRBV6-2/TRBV6-3	TRBJ2-7	CASPPGGLPYEQYF
TRBV7-2	TRBJ2-5	CASSASPGTGEETQYF
TRBV20-1	TRBJ1-4	CSASRDRGEKLFF
TRBV20-1	TRBJ2-1	CSADMMDRVVNEQFF
TRBV20-1	TRBJ1-5	CSAPTEPDQPQHF
TRBV12-3/TRBV12-4	TRBJ1-5	CASSFDIGNQPQHF
TRBV30	TRBJ2-5	CAWSVSETQYF
TRBV7-9	TRBJ1-5	CASSTGQGGQPQHF